A selection of T cell receptor beta chains follows, all from one sample in a study of cytomegalovirus exposure and HLA in healthy donors. Only in-frame clones appear in the TCRdb table, and some are missing; sequencing was by immunoSEQ multiplex PCR. Of 200,000 to 250,000 clones listed, more than 70% are singletons. The specimen sequenced was PBMCs. The receptors shown here come from a human donor in good health. Both conserved end residues are part of each CDR3. The D gene is left open where the match is weak. The size field is filled for only some rows; it gives once, few, many or a size class.

j_call: TRBJ2-5
clone_size: .
d_call: .
v_call: TRBV11-3
cdr3_aa: CASSQGGETQYF
cdr3_nt: TGTGCCAGCAGCCAGGGGGGAGAGACCCAGTACTTC

j_call: TRBJ1-1
clone_size: .
d_call: .
v_call: TRBV2
cdr3_aa: CAGTGFRTEAFF
cdr3_nt: TGTGCCGGAACAGGGTTTCGGACTGAAGCTTTCTTT

j_call: TRBJ2-7
clone_size: .
d_call: TRBD2
v_call: TRBV29-1
cdr3_aa: CSVRTSGRPRGYEQYF
cdr3_nt: TGCAGCGTTCGGACTAGCGGGAGGCCCCGGGGATACGAGCAGTACTTC

j_call: TRBJ2-7
clone_size: .
d_call: TRBD1
v_call: TRBV7-8
cdr3_aa: CASSLSPLTVDRGQEDEQYF
cdr3_nt: TGTGCCAGCAGCTTATCCCCCCTTACCGTGGACAGGGGGCAAGAGGACGAGCAGTACTTC

j_call: TRBJ2-1
clone_size: .
d_call: TRBD2
v_call: TRBV6-5
cdr3_aa: CASRLVSGIANEQFF
cdr3_nt: TGTGCCAGCAGACTGGTCAGCGGGATCGCGAATGAGCAGTTCTTC

j_call: TRBJ2-1
clone_size: .
d_call: .
v_call: TRBV9
cdr3_aa: CASSDYGGSYNEQFF
cdr3_nt: TGTGCCAGCAGCGACTACGGAGGGAGCTACAATGAGCAGTTCTTC

j_call: TRBJ2-7
clone_size: .
d_call: .
v_call: TRBV6-5
cdr3_aa: CASSHDKPYEQYF
cdr3_nt: TGTGCCAGCAGCCATGACAAACCCTACGAGCAGTACTTC

j_call: TRBJ1-1
clone_size: .
d_call: TRBD1
v_call: TRBV6-6
cdr3_aa: CASSYSDRGEAFF
cdr3_nt: TGTGCCAGCAGTTACTCGGACAGGGGAGAAGCTTTCTTT

j_call: TRBJ1-2
clone_size: .
d_call: TRBD1
v_call: TRBV7-9
cdr3_aa: CSSSVGTGGGGYGYTF
cdr3_nt: TGTTCCAGCAGCGTGGGGACAGGGGGCGGGGGCTATGGCTACACCTTC

j_call: TRBJ1-1
clone_size: .
d_call: .
v_call: TRBV10-3
cdr3_aa: CAIRVQGNTEAFF
cdr3_nt: TGTGCCATCAGAGTACAGGGGAACACTGAAGCTTTCTTT

j_call: TRBJ1-1
clone_size: .
d_call: .
v_call: TRBV5-4
cdr3_aa: CASSPPGTRNTEAFF
cdr3_nt: TGTGCCAGCAGCCCGCCCGGGACACGTAACACTGAAGCTTTCTTT

j_call: TRBJ2-3
clone_size: .
d_call: .
v_call: TRBV6-6
cdr3_aa: CASRDSLRSDTQYF
cdr3_nt: TGTGCCAGCAGGGACAGTCTGAGGTCAGATACGCAGTATTTT

j_call: TRBJ2-7
clone_size: .
d_call: .
v_call: TRBV12-5
cdr3_aa: CASGHPLAPSEEQYF
cdr3_nt: TGTGCTAGTGGACACCCACTAGCTCCCTCGGAAGAGCAGTACTTC

j_call: TRBJ2-2
clone_size: .
d_call: TRBD2
v_call: TRBV2
cdr3_aa: CASSDRLAATGELFF
cdr3_nt: TGTGCCAGCAGTGATAGACTAGCGGCCACCGGGGAGCTGTTTTTT

j_call: TRBJ1-2
clone_size: .
d_call: TRBD1
v_call: TRBV27
cdr3_aa: CASSLETGGGYTF
cdr3_nt: TGTGCCAGCAGTTTGGAGACAGGGGGTGGCTACACCTTC

j_call: TRBJ2-7
clone_size: few
d_call: TRBD1
v_call: TRBV5-4
cdr3_aa: CASSPGTGGYEQYF
cdr3_nt: TGTGCCAGCAGCCCAGGGACAGGGGGCTACGAGCAGTACTTC

j_call: TRBJ1-1
clone_size: few
d_call: TRBD1
v_call: TRBV5-1
cdr3_aa: CASRGDRGRGNTEAFF
cdr3_nt: TGCGCCAGCCGGGGTGACAGGGGTCGTGGGAACACTGAAGCTTTCTTT

j_call: TRBJ2-4
clone_size: medium-sized
d_call: TRBD1
v_call: TRBV14
cdr3_aa: CASSLLTGGPKNIQYF
cdr3_nt: TGTGCCAGCAGCCTGCTGACAGGGGGCCCCAAAAACATTCAGTACTTC

j_call: TRBJ1-4
clone_size: .
d_call: .
v_call: TRBV14
cdr3_aa: CASRPTGATNEKLFF
cdr3_nt: TGTGCCAGCAGACCCACGGGAGCAACTAATGAAAAACTGTTTTTT

j_call: TRBJ2-1
clone_size: .
d_call: TRBD2
v_call: TRBV4-2
cdr3_aa: CASSQKGPGGPGNEQFF
cdr3_nt: TGTGCCAGCAGCCAAAAGGGTCCGGGAGGGCCGGGCAATGAGCAGTTCTTC

j_call: TRBJ2-7
clone_size: .
d_call: .
v_call: TRBV28
cdr3_aa: CASSSNLNFYEQYF
cdr3_nt: TGTGCCAGCAGTTCAAATCTAAACTTCTACGAGCAGTACTTC

j_call: TRBJ1-2
clone_size: .
d_call: TRBD1
v_call: TRBV5-8
cdr3_aa: CASRQRGPYGYTF
cdr3_nt: TGTGCCAGCAGACAGAGGGGGCCTTATGGCTACACCTTC

j_call: TRBJ2-3
clone_size: few
d_call: .
v_call: TRBV19
cdr3_aa: CASSPTVIPVTQYF
cdr3_nt: TGTGCCAGTAGTCCTACCGTCATCCCCGTTACGCAGTATTTT

j_call: TRBJ2-3
clone_size: .
d_call: .
v_call: TRBV4-1
cdr3_aa: CASSQVFQSTDTQYF
cdr3_nt: TGCGCCAGCAGCCAAGTTTTCCAGAGCACAGATACGCAGTATTTT

j_call: TRBJ1-2
clone_size: few
d_call: .
v_call: TRBV6-4
cdr3_aa: CASSALGGFNTGTF
cdr3_nt: TGTGCCAGCAGTGCCCTGGGGGGGTTTAATACCGGGACCTTC

j_call: TRBJ2-7
clone_size: .
d_call: .
v_call: TRBV2
cdr3_aa: CASSELKGRLGEQYF
cdr3_nt: TGTGCCAGCAGTGAATTGAAAGGCAGACTTGGCGAGCAGTACTTC

j_call: TRBJ1-1
clone_size: .
d_call: .
v_call: TRBV6-5
cdr3_aa: CASSLGGRGNTEAFF
cdr3_nt: TGTGCCAGCAGTTTAGGCGGCCGGGGGAACACTGAAGCTTTCTTT

j_call: TRBJ2-7
clone_size: .
d_call: .
v_call: TRBV7-9
cdr3_aa: CSSSRGTNYEQYF
cdr3_nt: TGTTCCAGCAGCCGGGGGACCAACTACGAGCAGTACTTC

j_call: TRBJ2-7
clone_size: .
d_call: .
v_call: TRBV21-1
cdr3_aa: CARRQGALFYEQYF
cdr3_nt: TGTGCCCGACGACAGGGGGCCTTATTCTACGAGCAGTACTTC

j_call: TRBJ2-7
clone_size: .
d_call: .
v_call: TRBV14
cdr3_aa: CASSQVPGSNEQYF
cdr3_nt: TGTGCCAGCAGCCAAGTGCCCGGGTCCAACGAGCAGTACTTC

j_call: TRBJ2-1
clone_size: .
d_call: TRBD2
v_call: TRBV18
cdr3_aa: CASSPSSGRSEQFF
cdr3_nt: TGTGCCAGCTCACCATCTAGCGGGAGGAGCGAGCAGTTCTTC

j_call: TRBJ1-2
clone_size: .
d_call: TRBD1
v_call: TRBV6-5
cdr3_aa: CASRFGQDSNYGYTF
cdr3_nt: TGTGCCAGCAGGTTTGGACAGGACAGTAACTATGGCTACACCTTC

j_call: TRBJ2-7
clone_size: .
d_call: TRBD2
v_call: TRBV9
cdr3_aa: CASSEGLASYEQYF
cdr3_nt: TGTGCCAGCAGCGAGGGACTAGCGAGTTACGAGCAGTACTTC

j_call: TRBJ1-1
clone_size: .
d_call: .
v_call: TRBV19
cdr3_aa: CASSTGTRSRNTEAFF
cdr3_nt: TGTGCCAGTAGTACCGGGACACGCTCTAGGAACACTGAAGCTTTCTTT

j_call: TRBJ1-3
clone_size: few
d_call: .
v_call: TRBV30
cdr3_aa: CAWSVRVLAGNTIYF
cdr3_nt: TGTGCCTGGAGTGTACGGGTCTTAGCTGGAAACACCATATATTTT

j_call: TRBJ1-3
clone_size: .
d_call: .
v_call: TRBV19
cdr3_aa: CASSIGTAGNTIYF
cdr3_nt: TGTGCCAGTAGTATCGGTACTGCTGGAAACACCATATATTTT

j_call: TRBJ2-3
clone_size: .
d_call: TRBD2
v_call: TRBV9
cdr3_aa: CASSVGGRAQTDTQYF
cdr3_nt: TGTGCCAGCAGCGTAGGAGGGAGGGCCCAAACAGATACGCAGTATTTT

j_call: TRBJ2-1
clone_size: .
d_call: .
v_call: TRBV9
cdr3_aa: CASSVGRTYNEQFF
cdr3_nt: TGTGCCAGCAGCGTAGGGCGGACTTACAATGAGCAGTTCTTC

j_call: TRBJ1-1
clone_size: once
d_call: TRBD1
v_call: TRBV19
cdr3_aa: CASSPARQGFSTEAFF
cdr3_nt: TGTGCCAGTAGCCCAGCCCGACAGGGGTTCAGCACTGAAGCTTTCTTT

j_call: TRBJ2-3
clone_size: .
d_call: .
v_call: TRBV30
cdr3_aa: CAWTPGNTDTQYF
cdr3_nt: TGTGCCTGGACACCCGGTAACACAGATACGCAGTATTTT

j_call: TRBJ2-5
clone_size: .
d_call: .
v_call: TRBV29-1
cdr3_aa: CSVGGTKQETQYF
cdr3_nt: TGCAGCGTTGGGGGGACAAAACAAGAGACCCAGTACTTC

j_call: TRBJ2-5
clone_size: .
d_call: TRBD2
v_call: TRBV19
cdr3_aa: CASRLAGETQYF
cdr3_nt: TGTGCCAGCAGACTAGCGGGAGAGACCCAGTACTTC

j_call: TRBJ2-7
clone_size: .
d_call: .
v_call: TRBV7-2
cdr3_aa: CASSLEGAYEQYF
cdr3_nt: TGTGCCAGCAGCTTAGAAGGGGCCTACGAGCAGTACTTC

j_call: TRBJ1-2
clone_size: few
d_call: TRBD1
v_call: TRBV25-1
cdr3_aa: CASSAGTGGNGYTF
cdr3_nt: TGTGCCAGCAGCGCCGGGACAGGGGGCAATGGCTACACCTTC

j_call: TRBJ2-7
clone_size: .
d_call: TRBD1
v_call: TRBV27
cdr3_aa: CASSLVGQGTRPTYEQYF
cdr3_nt: TGTGCCAGCAGTTTAGTGGGACAGGGCACTAGGCCCACCTACGAGCAGTACTTC